Shown below are 15 T cell receptor beta chains from a single sample sequenced in a study of human T cells and chemical hapten exposure. Time point noted: patch test 2, 6 weeks after DPC sensitization. Treatment noted: therapeutic diphenylcyclopropenone sensitization with weekly scalp DPC. TCRdb fed the RACE reads into MiXCR, producing one record per CDR3 protein. There are hundreds of thousands of distinct CDR3 sequences in the sample; over 6% occur only once, and approximately 5.4% lies in the top ten. Material: whole blood, obtained in connection with sensitization to the hapten diphenylcyclopropenone (DPC). The receptor set was obtained from a woman aged 18-35 years with alopecia areata. Some clones in this sample may be carry-over from other donors' samples.

This chain's CDR3 is CASSQGFLDSLTDTQYF. The CDR3 nucleotides read TGTGCCAGCAGCCAGGGATTCCTGGACAGCTTAACAGATACGCAGTATTTT. The rearrangement links TRBV9 to TRBJ2-3; maybe TRBD1 (6 bases). This CDR3 comprises 17 residues. Germline V gives CDR1 SGDLS, CDR2 YYNGEE. The V end was cut by 4 bases, the J end by 3 bases, with 21 bases between.

This clonotype was detected ten times or more. The V gene is TRBV6-6, the J gene TRBJ1-1; 7 nucleotides match TRBD1. The germline CDR1 and CDR2 sequences are MNHNY and SVGAGI (reference sequence). This CDR3 is built from 14 residues. V shed 6 bases and J 2 bases; nucleotides not matched to a gene: 6. CDR3 sequence reads: CASSYRGSNTEAFF. CDR3 sequence (DNA): TGTGCCAGCAGCTACAGGGGCAGTAACACTGAAGCTTTCTTT.

As regards this clonotype: A single base separates this from a much larger clone, so it may be a read error. V and J are TRBV20-1 and TRBJ1-1; the match to TRBD1 covers 9 bases. Unmatched junction bases numbered 8, after V lost 6 bases and J lost 0 bases. This CDR3 contains 15 residues. Germline lookup yields CDR1 DFQATT and CDR2 SNEGSKA (reference sequence). The CDR3 DNA sequence: TGCAGTGCCAAACGGACAGGGGACATGAACACTGAAGCTTTCTTT. Translating gives CSAKRTGDMNTEAFF.

This clonotype was seen repeatedly, ten times or more. CDR3 residues: CASSPLAGGPDTQYF. The DNA for the CDR3 is TGTGCCAGCAGTCCTTTAGCGGGGGGTCCAGATACGCAGTATTTT. The chain carries TRBV2 and TRBJ2-3; 10 bases fit TRBD2. CDR3 length: 15 residues. Trimming removed 5 bases from V and 4 bases from J; junction bases left unmatched: 6. Looked up from germline, CDR1 is SNHLY and CDR2 is FYNNEI.

This clonotype was seen more than once but under ten times. V is TRBV29-1 and J is TRBJ2-7; D is unclear. Germline CDR1 and CDR2: SQVTM and ANQGSEA. The CDR3 length is 12 residues. V was cut by 0 bases and J by 6 bases, with 9 bases left in between. The CDR3 nucleotides are TGCAGCGTTGAAGAAGGAGTAGGCGAGCAGTACTTC. Protein sequence: CSVEEGVGEQYF.

This clonotype was seen only a few times. J is TRBJ2-7 and V is TRBV10-3, with D perhaps TRBD1 or TRBD2 (10 bases each). Per the germline V gene, CDR1 is ENHRY and CDR2 is SYGVKD. Trimming stripped 10 bases from V and 3 bases from J, with 22 bases between. The length of the CDR3 is 15 residues. CDR3 nucleotide sequence: TGTGCCACCAGCGGGGGGGGACAGGGGAACTACGAGCAGTACTTC. This translates into CATSGGGQGNYEQYF.

This clonotype was detected only a few times. This chain links TRBV5-1 with TRBJ2-1; D possibly corresponds to TRBD1 (6 bases). V lost 0 bases and J lost 2, with 12 bases in between. The length of the CDR3 is 16 residues. Germline V gene lookup returns CDR1 SGHRS and CDR2 YFSETQ. CDR3 sequence reads: CASSLVAGVTYNEQFF. In DNA form, the CDR3 reads TGCGCCAGCAGCTTGGTCGCAGGGGTCACCTACAATGAGCAGTTCTTC.

At least ten counts were recorded for this clonotype. The chain joins TRBV6-5 to TRBJ1-6; a possible D gene is TRBD1 (5 bases). The CDR3 length is 16 residues. Per germline, CDR1 MNHEY and CDR2 SVGAGI. V was shortened by 3 bases and J by 10 bases, with 19 bases between the two germline ends. In nucleotides, the CDR3 is TGTGCCAGCAGTTATACGCGGGGCGAGGCGAGGTCACCCCTCCACTTT. Encoded protein: CASSYTRGEARSPLHF.

The chain employs TRBV12-3 or TRBV12-4 and TRBJ2-2, with 9 bases that match TRBD1. V trimming: 5 bases; J trimming: 3 bases; junction bases outside the gene matches: 7. The CDR3 has 16 amino acids. The CDR3 sequence is CASSTGTGYDTGELFF. DNA for the CDR3: TGTGCCAGCAGTACCGGGACAGGGTACGACACCGGGGAGCTGTTTTTT.

This clonotype showed up just a few times. V gene TRBV28 combines with J gene TRBJ1-3; 8 bases are a match to TRBD1. V shed 6 bases and J 2 bases; nucleotides not matched to a gene: 9. Germline CDR1 is MDHEN and CDR2 is SYDVKM. The CDR3 totals 16 residues. CDR3 loop: CASRSNRGITGNTIYF. In DNA form, the CDR3 reads TGTGCCAGCAGATCTAACAGGGGGATTACTGGAAACACCATATATTTT. The complete variable domain, with remaining parts taken from reference TRBV28 and TRBJ1-3, reads DVKVTQSSRYLVKRTGEKVFLECVQDMDHENMFWYRQDPGLGLRLIYFSYDVKMKEKGDIPEGYSVSREKKERFSLILESASTNQTSMYLCASRSNRGITGNTIYFGEGSWLTVV.

This clonotype was seen repeatedly, ten times or more. The chain links TRBV28 to TRBJ1-5; D is unclear. The V and J ends lost 4 bases and 6 bases respectively, with 4 bases between them. Germline lookup yields CDR1 MDHEN and CDR2 SYDVKM. The CDR3 length is 11 residues. The CDR3 coding sequence is TGTGCCAGCAGTTCCCTTCAGCCCCAGCATTTT. Its protein is CASSSLQPQHF.

This clonotype was counted at least ten times. The chain links TRBV29-1 to TRBJ1-2; D unresolved. Germline CDR1 reads SQVTM; CDR2 reads ANQGSEA. V gave up 0 bases and J gave up 11 bases, with 7 bases separating them. This CDR3 has 10 residues. This CDR3 is CSVEDLDYTF. DNA for the CDR3: TGCAGCGTTGAAGATCTTGATTACACCTTC.

The chain joins TRBV4-3 to TRBJ2-7, with a tentative D call TRBD2 (6 bases). Trimming cost V 1 base and J 4 bases, with 14 bases left between them. Germline CDR1 reads LGHNA; CDR2 reads YSLEER. This CDR3 comprises 15 residues. The CDR3 DNA is TGCGCCAGCAGCCAAGCACGACTAGTAATATACGAGCAGTACTTC. It translates to CASSQARLVIYEQYF.

The rearrangement links TRBV12-3 or TRBV12-4 to TRBJ1-5; the D gene is possibly TRBD1 (5 bases). This CDR3 comprises 13 residues. V was pared by 5 bases and J by 11 bases, with 16 bases between. CDR3: CASSGSGREAQHF. CDR3 in DNA: TGTGCCAGCAGTGGGTCAGGGCGTGAGGCCCAGCATTTT.

This clonotype was counted many times. The chain is built from TRBV9 and TRBJ2-3, with unresolved D. The germline V gene has CDR1 SGDLS and CDR2 YYNGEE. The CDR3 consists of 14 residues. Trimming pared 0 bases from V and 0 bases from J, leaving 5 bases between. The CDR3 DNA reads as TGTGCCAGCAGCGTAGATCCTAGCACAGATACGCAGTATTTT. It translates to CASSVDPSTDTQYF.